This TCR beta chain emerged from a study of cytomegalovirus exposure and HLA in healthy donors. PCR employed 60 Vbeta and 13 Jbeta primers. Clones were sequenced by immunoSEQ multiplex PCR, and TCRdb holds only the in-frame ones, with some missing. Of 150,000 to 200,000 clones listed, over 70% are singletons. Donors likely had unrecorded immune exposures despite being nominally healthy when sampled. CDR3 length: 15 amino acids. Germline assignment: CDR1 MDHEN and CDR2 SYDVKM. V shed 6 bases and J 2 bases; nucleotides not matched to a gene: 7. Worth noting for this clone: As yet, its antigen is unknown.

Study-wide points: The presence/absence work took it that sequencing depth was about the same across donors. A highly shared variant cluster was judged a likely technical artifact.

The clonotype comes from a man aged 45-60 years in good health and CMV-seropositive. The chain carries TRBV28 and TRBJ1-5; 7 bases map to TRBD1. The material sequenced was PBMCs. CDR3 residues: CASRQQGSGNQPQHF. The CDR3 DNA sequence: TGTGCCAGCAGACAACAGGGGTCAGGCAATCAGCCCCAGCATTTT.